This entry describes one TCR beta chain. The antigen remains undetermined. Time point described: baseline pretreatment blood. This sample's treatment: 15 Gy SBRT to primary tumor, nephrectomy 4 weeks later. The V end lost 5 bases, the J end lost 6 bases, and 11 bases lay between the germline ends. This CDR3 has 13 amino acids. Per germline, CDR1 MDHEN and CDR2 SYDVKM. This entry is derived from a study of radiation and T cells in renal cell carcinoma. Overall study results and limits: Top tumor clonotypes rose in blood 2 weeks post-radiation, then contracted.

Data came from immunoSEQ multiplex PCR; TCRdb stores just in-frame clones and leaves some out. The table includes some 120,000 clones, around 84% detected once. The sequence was obtained from a woman aged 55-69 years with renal cell carcinoma. This specimen was blood, taken from a patient whose treatment included radiotherapy and nephrectomy. The rearrangement links TRBV28 to TRBJ2-1; D ambiguous. As DNA, the CDR3 is TGTGCCAGCAGTCGCGCTCCTTCCAATGAGCAGTTCTTC. Amino acids: CASSRAPSNEQFF.